A single T cell receptor beta chain is shown here with its context. Its antigen is still unknown. This clone may be a read error of a much larger clone one base away. This CDR3 has 16 residues. Germline loops: CDR1 SGHTA, CDR2 FQGTGA. The use of a sample-barcoded 5' primer and a J-beta primer mix characterized a second PCR of roughly 6 to 11 cycles. From the 5' RACE reads, TCRdb called clonotypes with MiXCR, one entry per CDR3 protein. This table has under 950,000 distinct CDR3 sequences, 22% appearing once. The sample comes from a study of blood T cells in healthy people across ages. Study findings and constraints: A greater number of naive CD4+ cells and higher diversity distinguished long-lived donors from aged donors.

It was about 9.4 milliliters of peripheral blood that were drawn from each donor. Sequencing was performed on blood. The sequence was collected from a man aged 65 to 85 in good health. The chain is built from TRBV7-3 and TRBJ2-3; 7 positions match TRBD2. As DNA, the CDR3 is TGTGCCGGCAGCCCTTCCGTGGCGGGAGTGGGGGATACGCAGTATTTT. It encodes CAGSPSVAGVGDTQYF.